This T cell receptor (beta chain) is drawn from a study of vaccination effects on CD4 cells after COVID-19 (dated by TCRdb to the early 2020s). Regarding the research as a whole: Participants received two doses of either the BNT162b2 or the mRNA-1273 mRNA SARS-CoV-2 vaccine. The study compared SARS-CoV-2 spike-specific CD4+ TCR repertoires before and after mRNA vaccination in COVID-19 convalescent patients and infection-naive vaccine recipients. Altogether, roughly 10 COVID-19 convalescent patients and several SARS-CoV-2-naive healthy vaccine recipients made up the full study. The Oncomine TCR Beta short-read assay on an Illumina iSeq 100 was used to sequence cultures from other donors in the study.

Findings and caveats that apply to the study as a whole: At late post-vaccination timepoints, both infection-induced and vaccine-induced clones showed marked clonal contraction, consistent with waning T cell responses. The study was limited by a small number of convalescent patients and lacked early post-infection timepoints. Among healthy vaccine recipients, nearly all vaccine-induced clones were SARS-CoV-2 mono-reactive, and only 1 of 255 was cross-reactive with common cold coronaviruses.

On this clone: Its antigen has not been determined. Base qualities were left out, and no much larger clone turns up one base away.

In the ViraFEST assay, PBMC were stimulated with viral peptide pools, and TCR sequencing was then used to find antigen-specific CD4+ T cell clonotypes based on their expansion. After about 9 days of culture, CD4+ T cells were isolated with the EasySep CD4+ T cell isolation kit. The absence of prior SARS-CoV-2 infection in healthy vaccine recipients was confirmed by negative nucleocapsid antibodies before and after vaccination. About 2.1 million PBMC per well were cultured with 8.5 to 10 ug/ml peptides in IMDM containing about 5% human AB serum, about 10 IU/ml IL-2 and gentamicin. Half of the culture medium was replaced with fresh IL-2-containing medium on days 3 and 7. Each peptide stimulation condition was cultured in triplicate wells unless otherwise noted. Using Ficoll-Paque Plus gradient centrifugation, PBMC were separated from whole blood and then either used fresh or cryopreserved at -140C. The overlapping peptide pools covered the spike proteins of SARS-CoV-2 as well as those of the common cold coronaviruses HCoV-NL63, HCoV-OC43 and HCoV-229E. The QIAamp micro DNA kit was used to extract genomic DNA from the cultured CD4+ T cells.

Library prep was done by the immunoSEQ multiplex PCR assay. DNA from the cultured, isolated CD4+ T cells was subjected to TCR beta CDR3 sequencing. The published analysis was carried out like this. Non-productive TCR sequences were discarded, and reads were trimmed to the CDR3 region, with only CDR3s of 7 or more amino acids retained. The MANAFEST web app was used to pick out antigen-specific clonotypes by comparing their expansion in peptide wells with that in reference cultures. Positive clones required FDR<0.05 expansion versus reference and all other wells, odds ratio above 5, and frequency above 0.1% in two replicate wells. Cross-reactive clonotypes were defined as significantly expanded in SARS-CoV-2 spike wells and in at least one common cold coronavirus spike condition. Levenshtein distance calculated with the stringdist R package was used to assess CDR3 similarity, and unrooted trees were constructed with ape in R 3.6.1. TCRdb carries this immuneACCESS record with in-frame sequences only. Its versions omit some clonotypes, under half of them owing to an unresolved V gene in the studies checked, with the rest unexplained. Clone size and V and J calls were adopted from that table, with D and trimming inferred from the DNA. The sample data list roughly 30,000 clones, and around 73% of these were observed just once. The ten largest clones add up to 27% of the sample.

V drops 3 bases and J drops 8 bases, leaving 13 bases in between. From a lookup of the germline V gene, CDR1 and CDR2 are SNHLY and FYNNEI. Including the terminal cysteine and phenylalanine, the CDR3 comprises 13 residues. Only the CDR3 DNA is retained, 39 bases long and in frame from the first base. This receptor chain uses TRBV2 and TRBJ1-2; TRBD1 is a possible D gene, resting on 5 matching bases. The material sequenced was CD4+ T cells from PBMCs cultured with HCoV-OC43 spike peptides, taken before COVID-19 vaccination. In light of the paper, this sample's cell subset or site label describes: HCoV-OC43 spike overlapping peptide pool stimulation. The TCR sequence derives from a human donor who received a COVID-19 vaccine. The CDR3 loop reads CASSESGLGGYTF. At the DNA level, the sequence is TGTGCCAGCAGTGAGTCGGGGCTGGGCGGCTACACCTTC.